This TCR beta chain was obtained from a study of T cell responses to AZD1222 COVID-19 vaccine. General study results and limits: Repertoire sampling occurred only after the peak T cell response. Among spike-specific TCRs, nearly half reportedly target unmutated variant regions. Donors skewed white British and female; clonal diversity was possibly underestimated.

The method was immunoSEQ multiplex PCR; TCRdb's version includes in-frame clones alone and lacks a portion of them. The data contain more than 100,000 clones, roughly 88% of them singletons. This clone was detected only a few times. Its specificity is not known. The V and J ends lost 1 base and 8 bases respectively, with 12 bases between them. The V gene's germline CDR1 is SGHKS and CDR2 YYEKEE (reference sequence). There are 13 residues in the CDR3. The chain carries TRBV5-5 and TRBJ2-5; D gene uncertain. The sequence was collected from an adult in good health. Here the sequenced sample was peripheral blood, taken on day 0 of AZD1222 vaccination. This CDR3 reads CASSLWNPPTQYF. In DNA, the CDR3 is TGTGCCAGCAGCTTGTGGAACCCGCCTACCCAGTACTTC.